This entry features one TCR beta chain sequence. What it recognizes is unknown. This sample was included in a study of post-analysis software for immune sequencing data. About the study: The cohort encompassed relapsing-remitting, secondary progressive and progressive-relapsing multiple sclerosis disease courses. Study results and limitations: Controls significantly exceeded multiple sclerosis patients in normalized Chao1 diversity. Controls had lower frequencies than patients of 4 or 5 TRBV segments, which included TRBV5-6, TRBV5-1 and TRBV20-1. By F measure, strong co-clustering occurred among samples prepared in the same batch.

The TCR beta cDNA libraries carried unique molecular identifiers. Starting from around 0.96 to 9.9 million T cells, the study yielded roughly 0.5 million cDNA molecules. MiXCR, applied by TCRdb to the PCR reads, yields one record per CDR3 protein. The data contain hundreds of thousands of distinct CDR3 sequences, roughly 50% of them singletons. This CDR3 region has 14 residues. In germline, CDR1 is MNHEY, CDR2 SMNVEV (reference sequence). Between the trimmed V and J ends, which lost 2 bases and 4 bases, there was a span of 10 bases. The TCR comes from a girl aged 10 to 17 with multiple sclerosis. V gene TRBV27 combines with J gene TRBJ2-3, with a possible D match to TRBD1 (7 bases). The sequencing input was blood. The CDR3 DNA reads as TGTGCCAGCAGTTTAATCAGGGGGGCAGATACGCAGTATTTT. Protein sequence: CASSLIRGADTQYF.